The clone carrying this T cell receptor beta chain was detected a few times. What it binds is unknown. The data were obtained in a study of T cell repertoires in cytomegalovirus infection. Study observations and caveats: The response measured ex vivo was dominated by TCR beta clonotypes (HLA-C-restricted and CMV-specific).

TCRdb recomputed calls from the reads with MiXCR, one row per CDR3 protein. This sample has roughly 200,000 distinct CDR3 sequences; approximately 18% occur once, and the top ten carry almost 25%. The length of the CDR3 is 16 residues. Germline loops: CDR1 MNHEY, CDR2 SMNVEV (reference sequence). Germline trimming cut 5 bases from V and 0 bases from J; bases unmatched to any gene: 3. This TCR came from a human donor in good health (CMV status not recorded). Some clones in this sample may be carry-over from other donors' samples. The chain links TRBV27 to TRBJ2-5; 13 bases match TRBD2. Material for sequencing was CD8+ T cells from PBMCs. The CDR3 is CASSRGTSGDQETQYF. In DNA form, the CDR3 reads TGTGCCAGCAGTCGAGGGACTAGCGGGGACCAAGAGACCCAGTACTTC.